These T cell receptor beta chains were read from a single sample in a study of T cell responses to AZD1222 COVID-19 vaccine. Clones were sequenced by immunoSEQ multiplex PCR, and TCRdb holds only the in-frame ones, with some missing. The sample holds 250,000 to 300,000 clones, 90% to 95% seen once. Sequencing was performed on peripheral blood, taken 28 days after the second AZD1222 dose. The receptors were sampled from an adult who received the AZD1222 COVID-19 vaccine. The CDR3 runs from the conserved cysteine through the conserved F or W. D genes are given only for firm matches. Size is omitted from some rows. Given values are once, few, many or a class for expanded clones.

CDR3nt	CDR3aa	abundance	v_gene	j_gene	d_gene
TGCGCCAGCAGCTTGTATACTAGCGGGAGCACAGATACGCAGTATTTT	CASSLYTSGSTDTQYF	.	TRBV5-1	TRBJ2-3	TRBD2
TGCAGCGTGATACCGACTCAGGGGGCCACTGAAGCTTTCTTT	CSVIPTQGATEAFF	.	TRBV29-1	TRBJ1-1	TRBD1
TGTGCCAGCAGTCCTCGGACAGGGATGCCCTTTAATGAAAAACTGTTTTTT	CASSPRTGMPFNEKLFF	.	TRBV6-6	TRBJ1-4	TRBD1
TGTGCCAGCAGCCTGGGAGGGCCCTACGAGCAGTACTTC	CASSLGGPYEQYF	.	TRBV28	TRBJ2-7	TRBD2
TGCGCCAGCAGACACGGCGGGGGCACAGATACGCAGTATTTT	CASRHGGGTDTQYF	.	TRBV5-1	TRBJ2-3	.
TGTGCCAGCAGTTACTCGAGAACAGCCGGCGGAAACACCATATATTTT	CASSYSRTAGGNTIYF	.	TRBV6-5	TRBJ1-3	.
TGTGCCAGCAGCTTTTATAGCGGGAGAGGGGAGGAGACCCAGTACTTC	CASSFYSGRGEETQYF	.	TRBV5-8	TRBJ2-5	TRBD2
TGTGCCAGCTCACCGAACAGGGAGGATGGCTACACCTTC	CASSPNREDGYTF	.	TRBV18	TRBJ1-2	.
TGTGCCAGCAGTATCGAGGGGGCGCGATACGAGCAGTACTTC	CASSIEGARYEQYF	.	TRBV2	TRBJ2-7	TRBD1
TGCAGTGCTAGTAGGGGCGGCTCCTACGAGCAGTACTTC	CSASRGGSYEQYF	once	TRBV20-1	TRBJ2-7	.
TGTGCCAGTAGTATGTTGATTCCAACGTATTCCAATCAGCCCCAGCATTTT	CASSMLIPTYSNQPQHF	.	TRBV19	TRBJ1-5	.
TGTGCCAGCAGCTTAGCGAGGGACGACACCGGGGAGCTGTTTTTT	CASSLARDDTGELFF	.	TRBV7-3	TRBJ2-2	.
TGCGCCAGCAGCTTGGCGGTGGATGTCTATGGCTACACCTTC	CASSLAVDVYGYTF	.	TRBV5-1	TRBJ1-2	.
TGTGCCAGCAGCTTAAACTTTGGGGGCTCTGGAAACACCATATATTTT	CASSLNFGGSGNTIYF	.	TRBV11-2	TRBJ1-3	.
TGCAGCGTTGAAGTCCGGGCGGACACTGAAGCTTTCTTT	CSVEVRADTEAFF	.	TRBV29-1	TRBJ1-1	.
TGTGCCAGCAGTGAGTACACCGGGGAGCTGTTTTTT	CASSEYTGELFF	.	TRBV2	TRBJ2-2	.
TGTGCCACCAGTGATCCAGCAATCCAAGAGACCCAGTACTTC	CATSDPAIQETQYF	.	TRBV24-1	TRBJ2-5	.
TGTGCCAGCAGCTTATACAGGTCGTCCTACGAGCAGTACTTC	CASSLYRSSYEQYF	.	TRBV7-2	TRBJ2-7	.
TGTGCCAGCAGTACTACAGGGCTCTCTGGAAACACCATATATTTT	CASSTTGLSGNTIYF	.	TRBV6-2/TRBV6-3	TRBJ1-3	.
TGTGCCAGCAGCCAACAGGGGGCCGGCACCGGGGAGCTGTTTTTT	CASSQQGAGTGELFF	.	TRBV7-3	TRBJ2-2	TRBD1
TGTGCCAGCAGCCTCATCCCCAGGGAATCACCCCTCCACTTT	CASSLIPRESPLHF	.	TRBV14	TRBJ1-6	.
TGTGCCAGCAGTCTGTCCGGTGGCTACACCTTC	CASSLSGGYTF	.	TRBV28	TRBJ1-2	.
TGTGCCAGCAGTTACGGGGGGGCCAAAAACATTCAGTACTTC	CASSYGGAKNIQYF	.	TRBV6-2/TRBV6-3	TRBJ2-4	.